What follows is one T cell receptor (beta chain) and its context. Clones were sequenced by immunoSEQ multiplex PCR, and TCRdb holds only the in-frame ones, with some missing. In the table there are approximately 250,000 clones, roughly 91% of which are singletons. This entry is derived from a study of blood T cell repertoires in COVID-19. At the level of the study: Samples of COVID-19 (acute and convalescent) were obtained from the United States, Italy and Spain. Sources were T cells, B-cell-depleted T cells, or PBMCs; the material itself was cDNA or gDNA.

The V gene's germline CDR1 is LNHDA and CDR2 SQIVND (reference sequence). The CDR3 has 17 residues. V dropped 4 bases and J dropped 3 bases, with 19 bases sitting between them. Donors of Cohort 3 who recovered were those that had two negative PCRs, clearance, or symptom resolution. The genes are TRBV19 and TRBJ1-5; D is ambiguous. The source of this sequence is a young woman who had recovered from COVID-19. Sequenced sample: PBMCs or T cells enriched from blood (not recorded which). CDR3: CASSSSQRFQFNQPQHF. The CDR3 nucleotides are TGTGCCAGTAGTAGTTCTCAGAGGTTTCAGTTCAATCAGCCCCAGCATTTT.